These T cell receptor beta chains were read from a single sample in a study of shared clonotypes between healthy human individuals. Using immunoSEQ multiplex PCR, the repertoire was profiled, and TCRdb retains in-frame clones only, with some absent. This sample carries roughly 700,000 clones, around 74% of them seen once, and the ten largest clones take less than 2%. The sample comprised memory CD4+ T cells sorted from blood. These receptors all stem from a woman aged 25 to 39 in good health. CDR3s include the opening cysteine and the closing phenylalanine or tryptophan. The D gene is left open where the match is weak. Only some rows state a clone size, as once, few, many or a class for expanded clones.

V	J	D	size	DNA	CDR3
TRBV19	TRBJ2-2	NA	NA	TGTGCCAGTAGTACAGGGAGAACCGGGGAGCTGTTTTTT	CASSTGRTGELFF
TRBV19	TRBJ2-2	NA	once	TGTGCCAGTAGTTCGTCCCAGCTGGCGGGCACCGGGGAGCTGTTTTTT	CASSSSQLAGTGELFF
TRBV1	TRBJ2-7	NA	NA	TGCACCAGCATCAATAGTCGGACTGCCACCTACGAGCAGTACTTC	CTSINSRTATYEQYF
TRBV28	TRBJ1-4	NA	few	TGTGCCAGCAGTCTTCGGCGAGAGGAAAAACTGTTTTTT	CASSLRREEKLFF
TRBV10-2	TRBJ2-2	NA	NA	TGCGCCAGCGCCGAGATAGGGACCGGGGAGCTGTTTTTT	CASAEIGTGELFF
TRBV5-6	TRBJ2-2	TRBD2	NA	TGTGCCAGCAGCTTGTTAGGACTAGCGGACACCGGGGAGCTGTTTTTT	CASSLLGLADTGELFF
TRBV5-1	TRBJ2-1	NA	NA	TGCGCCAGCAGCTTGGGGCTAGAAAGCTACAATGAGCAGTTCTTC	CASSLGLESYNEQFF
TRBV11-2	TRBJ1-1	TRBD1	once	TGTGCCAGCAGCTACCCTGGCCGGACAGGGGGCACTGAAGCTTTCTTT	CASSYPGRTGGTEAFF
TRBV25-1	TRBJ2-5	TRBD2	NA	TGTGCCAGCAGTGATAGCGGGCTTGAGACCCAGTACTTC	CASSDSGLETQYF
TRBV5-1	TRBJ1-3	NA	NA	TGCGCCAGCAGCCCCGGGACTGATGGAAACACCATATATTTT	CASSPGTDGNTIYF
TRBV2	TRBJ2-7	TRBD2	NA	TGTGCCAGCAGTGACCAGGGACTATACTACGAGCAGTACTTC	CASSDQGLYYEQYF
TRBV20-1	TRBJ1-2	NA	NA	TGCAGTGCTAGTTTCGGGGAAGGCTACACCTTC	CSASFGEGYTF
TRBV5-6	TRBJ2-1	TRBD1	NA	TGTGCCAGCAGCCAACTGGACAGGTACAATGAGCAGTTCTTC	CASSQLDRYNEQFF
TRBV5-4	TRBJ1-2	NA	NA	TGTGCCAGCAGCCCCTGGGAGCTCCCGGGCCACTATGGCTACACCTTC	CASSPWELPGHYGYTF
TRBV5-4	TRBJ2-7	NA	once	TGTGCCAGCAGCGCCGAGGCCCACGGGACCTACGAGCAGTACTTC	CASSAEAHGTYEQYF
TRBV5-6	TRBJ2-4	NA	once	TGTGCCAGCAGCTTAATATCGGGGCGAGCCAAAAACATTCAGTACTTC	CASSLISGRAKNIQYF
TRBV6-4	TRBJ1-1	NA	NA	TGTGCCAGCAGCGCCTCGGGGGGCTCCACTGAAGCTTTCTTT	CASSASGGSTEAFF
TRBV20-1	TRBJ1-4	TRBD1	NA	TGCAGTGCCTGGGACAGCTCTAAACTGTTTTTT	CSAWDSSKLFF
TRBV5-6	TRBJ2-7	TRBD2	NA	TGTGCCAGCAGCGCATTAGCGGGAGGGAACCTCGAGCAGTACTTC	CASSALAGGNLEQYF
TRBV2	TRBJ2-3	TRBD2	NA	TGTGCCAGCATGCGGGAGATCACAGATACGCAGTATTTT	CASMREITDTQYF
TRBV11-3	TRBJ2-5	TRBD2	NA	TGTGCCAGCAGCTCTGGACTAGAGGAGACCCAGTACTTC	CASSSGLEETQYF
TRBV6-5	TRBJ2-3	TRBD2	NA	TGTGCCAGCAGGCTAGCGGGAGATTCGGCAGATACGCAGTATTTT	CASRLAGDSADTQYF
TRBV11-2	TRBJ2-7	NA	NA	TGTGCCAGCAGCCCTATAGGCTCCTACGAGCAGTACTTC	CASSPIGSYEQYF
TRBV27	TRBJ1-5	NA	NA	TGTGCCAGCAGTTTTCACGGGCGAGGACAGCCCCAGCATTTT	CASSFHGRGQPQHF
TRBV7-9	TRBJ2-7	NA	NA	TGTGCCAGCAGCTTAGTACTGGACTTTTCGTACGAGCAGTACTTC	CASSLVLDFSYEQYF
TRBV2	TRBJ1-4	NA	few	TGTGCCAGCAGTGTGGGGGAGGCGCGGAATGAAAAACTGTTTTTT	CASSVGEARNEKLFF
TRBV5-5	TRBJ2-7	NA	once	TGTGCCAGCAGCTTGCGGATGAAGTACGAGCAGTACTTC	CASSLRMKYEQYF
TRBV15	TRBJ2-7	NA	few	TGTGCCACCAGCCTCCCTTGGGACGAGCAGTACTTC	CATSLPWDEQYF
TRBV28	TRBJ2-7	NA	NA	TGTGCCAGCAGTTTATATGGGGGGTCATCCTACGAGCAGTACTTC	CASSLYGGSSYEQYF
TRBV5-1	TRBJ1-2	NA	NA	TGCGCCAGCAGCCAGAGCGACGGTGGTGGCGGCTACACCTTC	CASSQSDGGGGYTF
TRBV5-1	TRBJ2-7	NA	NA	TGCGCCAGCAGTGTTCTGGGAGACAACGAGCAGTACTTC	CASSVLGDNEQYF
TRBV5-4	TRBJ2-5	NA	NA	TGTGCCAGCAGCTGGAGCCAGGGGGGAGAGACCCAGTACTTC	CASSWSQGGETQYF
TRBV10-3	TRBJ1-2	NA	NA	TGTGCCATCAGTGAATCAGGGGCGAGTGGCTACACCTTC	CAISESGASGYTF
TRBV7-2	TRBJ2-7	NA	few	TGTGCCAGCAGCTTAGGTCGGATGGAACGGCCGGAGGGGGAGCAGTACTTC	CASSLGRMERPEGEQYF
TRBV6-5	TRBJ1-5	NA	NA	TGTGCCAGCAGGGAGGGACCGAATCAGCCCCAGCATTTT	CASREGPNQPQHF
TRBV19	TRBJ2-5	NA	once	TGTGCCAGTAGTACCCGACAGGAAGAGACCCAGTACTTC	CASSTRQEETQYF
TRBV7-9	TRBJ1-4	NA	NA	TGTGCCAGCAGCCACAACACAGGGGAAAAACTGTTTTTT	CASSHNTGEKLFF
TRBV28	TRBJ2-7	NA	NA	TGTGCCAGCAGTTTTTATAGCGGAACAACTACCTACGAGCAGTACTTC	CASSFYSGTTTYEQYF
TRBV27	TRBJ1-2	NA	NA	TGTGCCAGCAGCGGACGGACTAACTATGGCTACACCTTC	CASSGRTNYGYTF
TRBV5-1	TRBJ1-5	NA	few	TGCGCCAGCAGCTTGGGGGCAGGGTATCAGCCCCAGCATTTT	CASSLGAGYQPQHF
TRBV6-1	TRBJ1-4	NA	NA	TGTGCCAGCAGTCTAAATCTTGCAACTAATGAAAAACTGTTTTTT	CASSLNLATNEKLFF
TRBV7-2	TRBJ2-2	NA	NA	TGTGCCAGCAGCCGCGGGACCCACACCGGGGAGCTGTTTTTT	CASSRGTHTGELFF
TRBV5-6	TRBJ1-4	TRBD1	NA	TGTGCCAGCAGCTTCGACAGGGCCGATGAAAAACTGTTTTTT	CASSFDRADEKLFF
TRBV5-1	TRBJ2-1	TRBD2	once	TGCGCCAGCAGGGGTTTTGGACTAGCGGGAGGAGCCCCCTACAATGAGCAGTTCTTC	CASRGFGLAGGAPYNEQFF
TRBV27	TRBJ2-7	NA	NA	TGTGCCAGCAGTTTTTCCCGGGGCCCATACGAGCAGTACTTC	CASSFSRGPYEQYF
TRBV5-1	TRBJ2-7	NA	once	TGCGCCAGCAGCTTGGCGGTCTACCTGAAGGACGAGCAGTACTTC	CASSLAVYLKDEQYF
TRBV11-2	TRBJ2-1	TRBD1	NA	TGTGCCAGCAGCTTCGACAGGGGCTACAATGAGCAGTTCTTC	CASSFDRGYNEQFF
TRBV29-1	TRBJ1-2	NA	NA	TGCAGCGGAGGCGAACTCAATGGCTACACCTTC	CSGGELNGYTF
TRBV7-9	TRBJ2-7	NA	NA	TGTGCCACCCGAGGGGATGGAGACTACGAGCAGTACTTC	CATRGDGDYEQYF
TRBV28	TRBJ1-3	NA	NA	TGTGCCAGCAGTTTATCTGGAAACACCATATATTTT	CASSLSGNTIYF
TRBV18	TRBJ1-1	TRBD1	NA	TGTGCCAGCTCACCACGGACAGGGGGCGATCTGGACACTGAAGCTTTCTTT	CASSPRTGGDLDTEAFF
TRBV4-1	TRBJ2-1	NA	NA	TGCGCCAGCAGCCCTTGGCTAGGTGTATACAATGAGCAGTTCTTC	CASSPWLGVYNEQFF
TRBV5-1	TRBJ2-2	TRBD1	once	TGCGCCAGCAGCGGGGACAGGGCGTGGAGCGGGGAGCTGTTTTTT	CASSGDRAWSGELFF